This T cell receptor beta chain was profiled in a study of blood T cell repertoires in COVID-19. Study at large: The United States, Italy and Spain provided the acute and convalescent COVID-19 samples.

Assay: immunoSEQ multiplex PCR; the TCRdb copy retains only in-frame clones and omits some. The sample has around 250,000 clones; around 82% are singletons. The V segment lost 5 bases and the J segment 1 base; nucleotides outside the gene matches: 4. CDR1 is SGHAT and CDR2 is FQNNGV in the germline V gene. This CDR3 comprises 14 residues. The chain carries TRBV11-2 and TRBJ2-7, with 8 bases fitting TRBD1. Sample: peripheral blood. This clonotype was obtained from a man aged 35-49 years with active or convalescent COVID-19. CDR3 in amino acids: CASSEQGVSYEQYF. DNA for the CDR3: TGTGCCAGCAGCGAACAGGGGGTGTCCTACGAGCAGTACTTC.